The next 27 T cell receptor beta chains were all read from a single sample in a study of T cell responses to AZD1222 COVID-19 vaccine. Only in-frame clones appear in the TCRdb table, and some are missing; sequencing was by immunoSEQ multiplex PCR. The table lists some 130,000 clones, 75% to 90% of them singletons. Sequencing was performed on peripheral blood, taken on day 0 of AZD1222 vaccination. The receptors here all came from an adult in good health.

The chain recombines TRBV15 with TRBJ2-2; a possible D gene is TRBD2 (5 bases). Trimming cost V 3 bases and J 0 bases, with 11 bases left between them. Germline assignment: CDR1 LNHNV and CDR2 YYDKDF (reference sequence). This CDR3 region has 16 residues. This CDR3 is CATSSEGLANTGELFF. The CDR3 DNA follows: TGTGCCACCAGCAGCGAAGGACTTGCGAACACCGGGGAGCTGTTTTTT.

The rearrangement links TRBV5-1 to TRBJ2-7; perhaps TRBD1 as D (6 bases). Trimming took off 2 bases at V and 0 bases at J, with 12 bases between the two ends. Germline loops: CDR1 SGHRS, CDR2 YFSETQ. This CDR3 spans 15 amino acids. CDR3 in amino acids: CASSFPDRSSYEQYF. The CDR3 DNA reads TGCGCCAGCAGCTTCCCAGACAGGAGCTCCTACGAGCAGTACTTC.

In its sample, this clone was seen a few times. The rearrangement uses TRBV11-2 and TRBJ2-5, with a weak D call TRBD1 (6 bases). In germline, CDR1 is SGHAT, CDR2 FQNNGV. The CDR3 consists of 15 residues. V dropped 5 bases and J dropped 5 bases, with 18 bases sitting between them. The CDR3 is CASSPQGTQRETQYF. The CDR3 nucleotides are TGTGCCAGCAGCCCGCAGGGGACCCAGCGGGAGACCCAGTACTTC.

The DNA of the CDR3 is TGTGCCACCAGCGTTCCTAGCGGGGGGGCTTTAAAGACCCAGTACTTC. It translates to CATSVPSGGALKTQYF. V gene TRBV15 combines with J gene TRBJ2-5; TRBD2 aligns across 12 bases. The CDR3 length is 16 residues. Germline trimming cut 5 bases from V and 6 bases from J; bases unmatched to any gene: 10. The V gene's germline CDR1 is LNHNV and CDR2 YYDKDF (reference sequence).

J is TRBJ1-1 and V is TRBV2; D possibly corresponds to TRBD1 (5 bases). CDR3 length: 15 residues. V lost 7 bases, J lost 0 bases, and 15 bases lay in between. Germline V CDR1 and CDR2: SNHLY, FYNNEI. In nucleotides, the CDR3 is TGTGCCAGCAAGCCGCCCGGGGGAATGAACACTGAAGCTTTCTTT. Translating it yields CASKPPGGMNTEAFF.

The genes are TRBV19 and TRBJ1-1; no reliable D call. From germline, CDR1 is LNHDA and CDR2 SQIVND (reference sequence). The CDR3 totals 14 residues. Trimming shortened V by 0 bases and J by 4 bases, and 9 bases separated the two germline ends. Written as DNA, the CDR3 is TGTGCCAGTAGTATAGAGGTCCATACCACTGAAGCTTTCTTT. This sequence encodes CASSIEVHTTEAFF.

With respect to this clone: Within the sample, other DNA sequences also encode this same CDR3. The chain couples TRBV5-1 to TRBJ1-5; 8 nucleotides line up with TRBD1. V gave up 2 bases and J gave up 4 bases; unmatched junction bases: 2. Germline V gene data show CDR1 as SGHRS and CDR2 as YFSETQ. This CDR3 is built from 14 residues. The CDR3 loop is CASSLTGGNQPQHF. In nucleotides, the CDR3 is TGCGCCAGCAGCTTAACAGGGGGGAATCAGCCCCAGCATTTT.

The chain has TRBV6-1 and TRBJ2-7, with TRBD2 matching over 8 bases. The CDR3 covers 17 residues. CDR1 is MNHNS, CDR2 SASEGT, per germline. The junction had 12 bases not matched to a gene; V was cut back by 3 bases and J by 2 bases. In DNA form, the CDR3 reads TGTGCCAGCAGTGACCTTGTTTGGCGGGGGGCCCCCTACGAGCAGTACTTC. Protein: CASSDLVWRGAPYEQYF.

CDR3 protein: CASSKYRDGAYEQYF. As DNA, the CDR3 is TGTGCCAGCAGTAAGTACCGGGACGGAGCATACGAGCAGTACTTC. The gene calls are TRBV6-2 or TRBV6-3 and TRBJ2-7; perhaps D is TRBD1 or TRBD2 (5 bases each). Trimming cost V 5 bases and J 4 bases, with 18 bases left between them. Looked up from germline, CDR1 is MNHEY and CDR2 is SVGEGT. The CDR3 totals 15 residues.

The J gene is TRBJ1-5, the V gene TRBV28; perhaps TRBD1 as D (5 bases). This CDR3 is 14 amino acids long. Germline CDR1 is MDHEN and CDR2 is SYDVKM. Trimming shortened V by 6 bases and J by 7 bases, and 16 bases separated the two germline ends. The CDR3 sequence: CASRRGIRGQPQHF. The CDR3 nucleotides are TGTGCCAGCAGGAGGGGAATCCGGGGACAGCCCCAGCATTTT.

The rearrangement links TRBV12-3 or TRBV12-4 to TRBJ2-1, with 9 nucleotides matching TRBD2. CDR3 size: 13 residues. The ends lost 6 bases at V and 7 bases at J; junction bases unmatched: 4. The CDR3 DNA sequence: TGTGCCAGCAGGCGGGGGGGCGAAAATGAGCAGTTCTTC. It yields the protein CASRRGGENEQFF.

V and J are TRBV27 and TRBJ2-3; 9 bases line up with TRBD1. The CDR3 consists of 16 residues. The junction had 3 bases not matched to a gene; V was cut back by 1 base and J by 1 base. Germline V lookup: CDR1 MNHEY, CDR2 SMNVEV (reference sequence). CDR3: CASSLLRQGGTDTQYF. The CDR3 DNA follows: TGTGCCAGCAGTTTATTGAGACAGGGGGGCACAGATACGCAGTATTTT.

This clone appeared once. The chain has TRBV6-6 and TRBJ2-5; TRBD2 is a possible D gene (5 bases). The germline V and J ends were trimmed by 8 bases and 5 bases, with 9 bases remaining between them. CDR1 MNHNY and CDR2 SVGAGI come from the germline V gene (reference sequence). This CDR3 comprises 11 residues. The CDR3 sequence is CASLEAETQYF. As DNA, the CDR3 is TGTGCCAGCTTGGAGGCGGAGACCCAGTACTTC.

This chain uses TRBV7-7 with TRBJ2-7, with D perhaps TRBD1 (6 bases). The germline gives CDR1 SSHAT, CDR2 FNYEAQ (reference sequence). Between the trimmed V and J ends, which lost 4 bases and 0 bases, there was a span of 10 bases. The CDR3 length is 14 residues. The CDR3 loop reads CASSSRQDSYEQYF. The CDR3 nucleotides read TGTGCCAGCAGCTCCCGACAGGACTCCTACGAGCAGTACTTC.

This clone was seen only once. The chain couples TRBV24-1 to TRBJ2-2; D could derive from TRBD1 or TRBD2 (5 bases each). V lost 1 base, J lost 3 bases, and 8 bases lay in between. Germline V gives CDR1 KGHDR, CDR2 SFDVKD. The CDR3 totals 15 residues. The CDR3 nucleotides read TGTGCCACCAGTGATTTCCGAGGGGACACCGGGGAGCTGTTTTTT. As protein: CATSDFRGDTGELFF.

This rearrangement joins TRBV4-1 to TRBJ2-2, with 8 bases fitting TRBD1. With 1 base clipped from V and 5 bases from J, the junction kept 6 bases outside the gene matches. The germline V gene encodes CDR1 MGHRA and CDR2 YSYEKL. The CDR3 has 16 residues. The CDR3, as DNA: TGCGCCAGCAGCCAAGTACCAGGGGGCCTTACCGGGGAGCTGTTTTTT. Amino acid sequence: CASSQVPGGLTGELFF.

The chain is built from TRBV7-9 and TRBJ1-1; D is possibly TRBD1 (5 bases). The CDR3 extends over 13 amino acids. Germline CDR1 is SEHNR and CDR2 is FQNEAQ (reference sequence). With 5 bases removed from V and 13 bases from J, the gap between germline ends came to 20 bases. The DNA of the CDR3 is TGTGCCAGCAGCGTTAAAGGGCTATGGCAGGGTTTCTTT. Translating it yields CASSVKGLWQGFF.

The rearrangement links TRBV7-8 to TRBJ2-7; tentatively, D is TRBD2 (5 bases). The V end lost 1 base, the J end lost 0 bases, and 7 bases lay between the germline ends. The CDR3 runs to 14 residues. The germline CDR1 and CDR2 sequences are SGHVS and FQNEAQ. In DNA form, the CDR3 reads TGTGCCAGCAGCTTAGGAGGGTACTCCTACGAGCAGTACTTC. Its translation: CASSLGGYSYEQYF.

The rearrangement uses TRBV15 and TRBJ2-5; 8 bases are a match to TRBD2. The CDR3 runs 15 residues. Trimming removed 6 bases from V and 5 bases from J; junction bases left unmatched: 11. Per germline, CDR1 LNHNV and CDR2 YYDKDF (reference sequence). CDR3 residues: CATRKAGGWYETQYF. The CDR3 DNA sequence: TGTGCCACCAGAAAGGCGGGGGGTTGGTACGAGACCCAGTACTTC.

V gene TRBV9 combines with J gene TRBJ1-6; D might be TRBD1 (5 bases). With 3 bases removed from V and 9 bases from J, the gap between germline ends came to 16 bases. From germline, CDR1 is SGDLS and CDR2 YYNGEE. CDR3 length: 15 amino acids. CDR3 in amino acids: CASSGDSRTISPLHF. The CDR3 DNA reads TGTGCCAGCAGCGGAGACAGTCGGACCATTTCACCCCTCCACTTT.

The chain carries TRBV6-5 and TRBJ1-1; unclear D gene. The CDR3 has 13 residues. In germline, CDR1 is MNHEY, CDR2 SVGAGI. Trimming stripped 0 bases from V and 7 bases from J, with 9 bases between. The DNA of the CDR3 is TGTGCCAGCAGTTACTCGAGATCTTATGAAGCTTTCTTT. It is translated as CASSYSRSYEAFF.

This clone was seen just once. The chain has TRBV6-6 and TRBJ2-1; D perhaps matches TRBD2 (5 bases). Germline CDR1 is MNHNY and CDR2 is SVGAGI (reference sequence). The CDR3 covers 12 residues. Between the trimmed V and J ends, which lost 6 bases and 9 bases, there was a span of 12 bases. CDR3 DNA: TGTGCCAGCAGCCTTAGTCGGGGTGAGCAGTTCTTC. This gives the protein CASSLSRGEQFF.

V usage is TRBV7-9 and J usage is TRBJ1-1; TRBD1 might be the D (6 bases). The CDR3 is made up of 15 amino acids. V dropped 5 bases and J dropped 2 bases, with 15 bases sitting between them. Germline CDR1 SEHNR, CDR2 FQNEAQ (reference sequence). This CDR3 is CASSPRQGSNTEAFF. In DNA, the CDR3 is TGTGCCAGCAGCCCGCGCCAGGGGTCAAACACTGAAGCTTTCTTT. Drawing the rest from reference TRBV7-9 and TRBJ1-1, the complete variable domain is DTGVSQNPRHKITKRGQNVTFRCDPISEHNRLYWYRQTLGQGPEFLTYFQNEAQLEKSRLLSDRFSAERPKGSFSTLEIQRTEQGDSAMYLCASSPRQGSNTEAFFGQGTRLTVV.

The chain recombines TRBV3-1 (or the pseudogene TRBV3-2) with TRBJ1-5; D call uncertain. Germline values: CDR1 LGHDT, CDR2 YNNKEL (reference sequence). The length of the CDR3 is 14 residues. Trimming took 1 base from V and 6 from J, leaving 10 bases between them. The chain's CDR3 is CASSQASSPQPQHF. CDR3 bases: TGTGCCAGCAGCCAAGCATCCAGCCCTCAGCCCCAGCATTTT.

The chain has TRBV19 and TRBJ2-1; 11 bases align to TRBD2. V shed 5 bases and J 4 bases; nucleotides not matched to a gene: 4. Per germline, CDR1 LNHDA and CDR2 SQIVND (reference sequence). The CDR3 runs 15 residues. The CDR3: CASSRVAGGYNEQFF. CDR3 nucleotides: TGTGCCAGTAGTCGCGTAGCGGGGGGGTACAATGAGCAGTTCTTC.

The V and J genes are TRBV2 and TRBJ1-5, with D hard to call. The V end lost 0 bases, the J end lost 6 bases, and 3 bases lay between the germline ends. The germline gives CDR1 SNHLY, CDR2 FYNNEI. The length of the CDR3 is 12 residues. The CDR3 DNA reads as TGTGCCAGCAGTGAAGCGGTTCAGCCCCAGCATTTT. Protein sequence: CASSEAVQPQHF.

The genes are TRBV19 and TRBJ1-1, with D unclear. Germline loops: CDR1 LNHDA, CDR2 SQIVND (reference sequence). This CDR3 contains 14 residues. Trimming removed 6 bases from V and 3 bases from J, with 14 bases in between. CDR3 protein: CASSPSRKYTEAFF. The CDR3 DNA reads TGTGCCAGTAGCCCTTCTCGGAAGTACACTGAAGCTTTCTTT.